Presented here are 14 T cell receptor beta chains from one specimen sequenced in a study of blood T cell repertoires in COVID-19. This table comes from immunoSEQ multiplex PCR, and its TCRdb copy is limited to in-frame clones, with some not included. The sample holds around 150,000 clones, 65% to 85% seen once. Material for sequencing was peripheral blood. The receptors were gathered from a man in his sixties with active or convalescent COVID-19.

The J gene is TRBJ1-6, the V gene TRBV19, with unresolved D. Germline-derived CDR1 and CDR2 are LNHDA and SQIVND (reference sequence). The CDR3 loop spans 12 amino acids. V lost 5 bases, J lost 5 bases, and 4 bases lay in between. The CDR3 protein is CASSENNSPLHF. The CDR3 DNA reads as TGTGCCAGTAGTGAGAATAATTCACCCCTCCACTTT.

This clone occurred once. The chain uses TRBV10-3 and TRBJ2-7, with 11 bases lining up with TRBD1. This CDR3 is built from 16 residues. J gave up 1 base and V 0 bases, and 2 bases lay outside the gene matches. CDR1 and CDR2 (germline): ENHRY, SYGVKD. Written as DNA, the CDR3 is TGTGCCATCAGTGAGTCGGGGGACAGGGGGTCCTACGAGCAGTACTTC. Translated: CAISESGDRGSYEQYF.

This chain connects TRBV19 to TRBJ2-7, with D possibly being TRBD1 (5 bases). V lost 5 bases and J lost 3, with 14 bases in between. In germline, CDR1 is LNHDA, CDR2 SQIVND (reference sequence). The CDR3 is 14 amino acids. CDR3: CASSVRQFSYEQYF. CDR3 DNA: TGTGCCAGTAGTGTCCGACAGTTCAGCTACGAGCAGTACTTC.

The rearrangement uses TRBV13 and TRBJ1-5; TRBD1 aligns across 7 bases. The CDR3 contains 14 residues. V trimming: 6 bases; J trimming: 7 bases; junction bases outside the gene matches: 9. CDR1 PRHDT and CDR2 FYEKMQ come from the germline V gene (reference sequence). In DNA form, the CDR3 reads TGTGCCAGCAGTTACGACAGGGCGGAGCAGCCCCAGCATTTT. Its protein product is CASSYDRAEQPQHF.

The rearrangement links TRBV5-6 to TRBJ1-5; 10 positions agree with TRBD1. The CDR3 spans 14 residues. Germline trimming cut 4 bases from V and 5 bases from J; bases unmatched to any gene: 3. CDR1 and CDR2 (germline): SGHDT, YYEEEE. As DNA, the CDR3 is TGTGCCAGCAGCCAGGGGACAGGGGATCAGCCCCAGCATTTT. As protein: CASSQGTGDQPQHF.

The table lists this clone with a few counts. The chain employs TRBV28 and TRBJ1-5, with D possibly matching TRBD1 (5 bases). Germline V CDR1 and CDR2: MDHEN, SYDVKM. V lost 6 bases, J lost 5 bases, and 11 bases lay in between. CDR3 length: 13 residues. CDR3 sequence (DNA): TGTGCCAGCAGGGGCCAGGGATATCAGCCCCAGCATTTT. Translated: CASRGQGYQPQHF.

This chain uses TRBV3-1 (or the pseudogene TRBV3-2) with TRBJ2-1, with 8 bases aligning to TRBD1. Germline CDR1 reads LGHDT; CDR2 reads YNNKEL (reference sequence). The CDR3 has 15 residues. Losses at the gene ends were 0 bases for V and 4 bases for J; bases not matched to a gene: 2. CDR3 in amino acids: CASSQDGTGYNEQFF. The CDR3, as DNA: TGTGCCAGCAGCCAAGATGGGACAGGATACAATGAGCAGTTCTTC.

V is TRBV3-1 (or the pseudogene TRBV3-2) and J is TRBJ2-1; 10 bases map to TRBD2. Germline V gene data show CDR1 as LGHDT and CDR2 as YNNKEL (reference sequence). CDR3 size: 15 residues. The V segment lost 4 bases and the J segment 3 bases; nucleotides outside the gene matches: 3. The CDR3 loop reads CASSPSGGGYNEQFF. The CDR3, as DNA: TGTGCCAGCAGCCCCAGCGGGGGGGGCTACAATGAGCAGTTCTTC.

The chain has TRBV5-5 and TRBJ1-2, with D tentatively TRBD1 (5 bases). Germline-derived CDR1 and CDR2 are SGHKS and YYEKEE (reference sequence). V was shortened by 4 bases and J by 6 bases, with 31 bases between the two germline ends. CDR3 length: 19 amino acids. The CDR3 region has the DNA TGTGCCAGCAGCCCCCTCGGGGAATCGAAGGAGGGGCAATGGAATGGCTACACCTTC. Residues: CASSPLGESKEGQWNGYTF. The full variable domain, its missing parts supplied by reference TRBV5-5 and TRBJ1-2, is DAGVTQSPTHLIKTRGQQVTLRCSPISGHKSVSWYQQVLGQGPQFIFQYYEKEERGRGNFPDRFSARQFPNYSSELNVNALLLGDSALYLCASSPLGESKEGQWNGYTFGSGTRLTVV.

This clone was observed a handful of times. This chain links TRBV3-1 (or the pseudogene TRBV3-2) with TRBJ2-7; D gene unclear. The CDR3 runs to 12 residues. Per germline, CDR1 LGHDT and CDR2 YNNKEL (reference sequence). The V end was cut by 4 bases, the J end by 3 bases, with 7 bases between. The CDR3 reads CASSPNGYEQYF. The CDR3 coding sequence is TGTGCCAGCAGCCCGAACGGCTACGAGCAGTACTTC.

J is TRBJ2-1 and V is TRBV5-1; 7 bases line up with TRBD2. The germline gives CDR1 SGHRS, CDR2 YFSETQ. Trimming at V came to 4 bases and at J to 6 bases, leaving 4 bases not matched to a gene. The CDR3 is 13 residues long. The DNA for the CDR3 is TGCGCCAGCAGCCTTACTAGCGCCAATGAGCAGTTCTTC. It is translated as CASSLTSANEQFF.

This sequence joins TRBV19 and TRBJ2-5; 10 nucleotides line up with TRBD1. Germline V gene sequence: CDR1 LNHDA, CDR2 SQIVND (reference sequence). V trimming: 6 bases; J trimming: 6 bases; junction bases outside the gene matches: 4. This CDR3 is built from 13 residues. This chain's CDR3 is CASRGTGEKTQYF. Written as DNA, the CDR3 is TGTGCCAGTAGGGGGACAGGGGAAAAGACCCAGTACTTC. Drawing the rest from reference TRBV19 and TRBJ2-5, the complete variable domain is DGGITQSPKYLFRKEGQNVTLSCEQNLNHDAMYWYRQDPGQGLRLIYYSQIVNDFQKGDIAEGYSVSREKKESFPLTVTSAQKNPTAFYLCASRGTGEKTQYFGPGTRLLVL.

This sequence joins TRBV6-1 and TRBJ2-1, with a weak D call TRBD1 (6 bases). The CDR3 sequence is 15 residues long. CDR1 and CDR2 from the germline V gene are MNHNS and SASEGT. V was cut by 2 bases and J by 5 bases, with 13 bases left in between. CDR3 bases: TGTGCCAGCAGTGAATTTGGACAGATTAACAATGAGCAGTTCTTC. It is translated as CASSEFGQINNEQFF.

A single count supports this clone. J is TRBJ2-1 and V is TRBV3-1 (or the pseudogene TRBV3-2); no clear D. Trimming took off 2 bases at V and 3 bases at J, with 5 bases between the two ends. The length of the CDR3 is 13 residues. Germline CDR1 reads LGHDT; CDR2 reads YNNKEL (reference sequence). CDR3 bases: TGTGCCAGCAGCCAACTAAACTACAATGAGCAGTTCTTC. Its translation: CASSQLNYNEQFF.